Here is one TCR beta chain with its context. This clone is assessed as medium-sized (0.01 to 0.1%). Its antigen specificity is not known. No base qualities exist here, and no much larger clone lies one base off it. This sample was taken from a study of blood T cell repertoires in COVID-19 (dated by TCRdb to about 2020). In the study overall: Samples covering the acute and convalescent phases of COVID-19 were provided by collaborators in the United States, Italy and Spain. The samples were drawn from two sources: the first 160 participants of the ongoing ImmuneRACE study, and 1,200 or so subjects contributed by 6 global collaborators. Where available, HLA class I and class II types were obtained from metadata supplied by the sample provider rather than from assay-based typing. The prospective study material was composed of cDNA or gDNA derived from T cells, B-cell-depleted T cells, or PBMCs. Subjects who had been exposed to COVID-19, were actively infected with it, or had recovered from it provided the deeply sampled blood TCRbeta repertoires that made up the dataset. A freely available public database, intended as a resource for researchers studying the immune response to SARS-CoV-2, is where the repertoires were released. Sample metadata almost always included a de-identified subject ID, COVID-19 status, age in years and sex.

TCRbeta CDR3 regions were amplified from genomic DNA using the immunoSEQ Assay, a bias-controlled multiplex PCR. In the original analysis: Nucleated cell counts per sample were estimated from amplification of reference gene primers within the assay. To quantify the absolute abundance of each unique TCRbeta CDR3 rearrangement, sequence reads were collapsed and filtered. For each sample, productive Simpson clonality was calculated as the square root of Simpson's diversity index across productive rearrangements. TCRdb retrieved this table from immuneACCESS and kept in-frame rearrangements only. Not all clones are present; in checked studies, unresolved V genes account for under half, and no reason is known for the remainder. V and J calls and clone size are copied from that table; D and trimming were computed from the DNA. This sample comprises 60,000 to 80,000 clones, approximately 80% of them detected only once. In total, the top ten clones hold about 13% of the sample.

One collaborating source in Seattle enrolled patients during active infection and followed them longitudinally through the course of disease. The collaborating institutions used their own protocols to collect whole blood in K2EDTA tubes. For TCRbeta analysis, collaborators shipped samples as frozen whole blood, isolated PBMCs, or DNA extracted from either of those sample types. What the research found in general, with its limitations: How much clinical and demographic metadata was included differed by source and by participant, and the metadata was provided uncurated.

Sequencing used peripheral blood. The clonotype originates from a man aged 50-60 years with COVID-19, enrolled during active disease.

This receptor has the CDR3 CASSLLRYGSVETQYF. The sequenced DNA: TGTGCCAGCAGCCTACTACGCTACGGTAGTGTCGAGACCCAGTACTTC. The sequence is built from TRBV28 and TRBJ2-5, with no reliable assignment of the D segment. The CDR3 contains 16 residues, cysteine and phenylalanine counted. Only the CDR3 portion is preserved as DNA: 48 bases, with reading frame beginning at the first base. V is cut by 6 bases and J by 5 bases, and the space between the germline ends is 22 bases. The germline V gene yields MDHEN for CDR1 and SYDVKM for CDR2.